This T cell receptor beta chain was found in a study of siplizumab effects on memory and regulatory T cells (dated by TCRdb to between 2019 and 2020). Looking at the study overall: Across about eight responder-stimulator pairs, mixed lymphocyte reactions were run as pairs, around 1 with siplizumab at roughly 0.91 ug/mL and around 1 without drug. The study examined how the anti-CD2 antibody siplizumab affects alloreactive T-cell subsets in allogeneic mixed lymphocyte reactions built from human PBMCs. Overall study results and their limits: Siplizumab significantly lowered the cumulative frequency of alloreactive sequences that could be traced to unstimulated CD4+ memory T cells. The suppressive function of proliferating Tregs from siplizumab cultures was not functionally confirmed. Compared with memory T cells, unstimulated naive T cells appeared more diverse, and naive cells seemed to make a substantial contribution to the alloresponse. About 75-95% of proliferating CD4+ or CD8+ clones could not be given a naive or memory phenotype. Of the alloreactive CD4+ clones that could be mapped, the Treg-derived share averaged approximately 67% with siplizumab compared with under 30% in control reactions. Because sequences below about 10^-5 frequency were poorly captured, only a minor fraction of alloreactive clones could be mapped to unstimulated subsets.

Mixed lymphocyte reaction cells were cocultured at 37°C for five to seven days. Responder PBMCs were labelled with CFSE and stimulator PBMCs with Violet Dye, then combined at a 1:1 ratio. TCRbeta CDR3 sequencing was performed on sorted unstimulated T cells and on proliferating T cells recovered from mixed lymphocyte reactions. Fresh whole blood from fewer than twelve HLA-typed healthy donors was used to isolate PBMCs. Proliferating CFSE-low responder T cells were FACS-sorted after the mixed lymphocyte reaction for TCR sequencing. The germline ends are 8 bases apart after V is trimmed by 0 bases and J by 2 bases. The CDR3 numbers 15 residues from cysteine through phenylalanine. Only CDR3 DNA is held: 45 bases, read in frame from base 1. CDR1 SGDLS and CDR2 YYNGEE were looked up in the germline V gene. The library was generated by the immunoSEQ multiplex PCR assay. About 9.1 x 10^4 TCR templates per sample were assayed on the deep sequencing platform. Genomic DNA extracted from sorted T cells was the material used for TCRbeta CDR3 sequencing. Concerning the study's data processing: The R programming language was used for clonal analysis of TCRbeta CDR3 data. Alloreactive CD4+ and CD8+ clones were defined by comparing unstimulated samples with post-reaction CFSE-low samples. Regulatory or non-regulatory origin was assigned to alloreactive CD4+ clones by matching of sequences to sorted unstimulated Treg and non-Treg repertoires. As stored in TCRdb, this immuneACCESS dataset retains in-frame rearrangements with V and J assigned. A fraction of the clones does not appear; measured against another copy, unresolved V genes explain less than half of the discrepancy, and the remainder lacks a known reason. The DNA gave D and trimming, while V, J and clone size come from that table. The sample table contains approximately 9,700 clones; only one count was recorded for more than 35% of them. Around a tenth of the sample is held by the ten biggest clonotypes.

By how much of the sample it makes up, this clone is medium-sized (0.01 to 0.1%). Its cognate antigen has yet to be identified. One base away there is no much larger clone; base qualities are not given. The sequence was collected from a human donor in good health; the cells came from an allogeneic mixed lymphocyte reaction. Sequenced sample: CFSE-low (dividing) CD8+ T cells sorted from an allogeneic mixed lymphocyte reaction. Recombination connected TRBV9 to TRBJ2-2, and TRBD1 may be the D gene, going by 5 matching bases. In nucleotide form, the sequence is TGTGCCAGCAGCGTAGAGACAGAAAACACCGGGGAGCTGTTTTTT. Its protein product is CASSVETENTGELFF.